A single sample gave rise to the 27 T cell receptor beta chains below, sequenced in a study of blood T cell repertoires in COVID-19. Sequenced by immunoSEQ multiplex PCR; TCRdb stores in-frame clones only, minus some. Of 100,000 to 150,000 clones listed, 80% to 85% are singletons. The sample comprised peripheral blood. The receptors were sampled from a man aged 60 to 69 with acute or convalescent COVID-19.

This chain connects TRBV28 to TRBJ2-1, with a possible D match to TRBD2 (5 bases). Germline CDR1 and CDR2: MDHEN and SYDVKM. V lost 9 bases and J 6 bases, leaving 24 bases between the germline ends. The CDR3 sequence is 16 residues long. CDR3 protein: CASQRRVRVWGNEQFF. The CDR3 bases are TGTGCCAGTCAGCGGCGGGTCCGGGTATGGGGCAATGAGCAGTTCTTC.

V gene TRBV27 combines with J gene TRBJ2-1; unclear D gene. This CDR3 spans 16 amino acids. The germline gives CDR1 MNHEY, CDR2 SMNVEV (reference sequence). With 5 bases removed from V and 0 bases from J, the gap between germline ends came to 14 bases. CDR3 sequence: CASSPPQESSYNEQFF. Here the CDR3 DNA reads TGTGCCAGCAGTCCTCCCCAGGAAAGCTCCTACAATGAGCAGTTCTTC.

The chain joins TRBV5-4 to TRBJ2-7; 7 bases agree with TRBD1. Trimming at V came to 4 bases and at J to 4 bases, leaving 11 bases not matched to a gene. The germline CDR1 and CDR2 sequences are SGHNT and YYREEE (reference sequence). This CDR3 is 15 amino acids long. This CDR3 reads CASSGQTGAFYEQYF. The CDR3 DNA reads TGTGCCAGCAGCGGACAAACAGGGGCTTTTTACGAGCAGTACTTC.

This chain uses TRBV7-9 with TRBJ1-1, with 7 bases aligning to TRBD1. CDR1 and CDR2 (germline): SEHNR, FQNEAQ (reference sequence). Trimming removed 3 bases from V and 5 bases from J; junction bases left unmatched: 6. CDR3 length: 14 residues. CDR3 protein: CASSFPTGRTEAFF. CDR3 DNA: TGTGCCAGCAGCTTCCCGACAGGGAGGACTGAAGCTTTCTTT.

The chain employs TRBV30 and TRBJ1-2; D uncertain. Trimming took 3 bases from V and 7 from J, leaving 15 bases between them. The CDR3 has 13 amino acids. CDR1 is GTSNPN and CDR2 is SVGIG in the germline V gene (reference sequence). The CDR3 bases are TGTGCCTGGAGACCCCAACCCCGGTCTGGCTACACCTTC. Its translation is CAWRPQPRSGYTF.

The rearrangement uses TRBV11-2 and TRBJ2-1, with TRBD1 matching over 8 bases. This CDR3 is built from 14 residues. V dropped 5 bases and J dropped 7; count of bases not matched to a gene: 7. Germline V CDR1 and CDR2: SGHAT, FQNNGV. CDR3 loop: CASSPGQGLNEQFF. The CDR3, as DNA: TGTGCCAGCAGCCCCGGACAGGGTCTGAATGAGCAGTTCTTC.

This sequence joins TRBV5-1 and TRBJ2-7; D is undetermined. CDR1 SGHRS and CDR2 YFSETQ come from the germline V gene. The V and J ends lost 1 base and 5 bases respectively, with 16 bases between them. CDR3 length equals 15 residues. CDR3 loop: CASSLSVTLVDEQYF. CDR3 sequence (DNA): TGCGCCAGCAGCTTGAGTGTTACTCTAGTCGACGAGCAGTACTTC.

The chain combines TRBV19 with TRBJ2-2, with D perhaps TRBD2 (5 bases). Germline V lookup: CDR1 LNHDA, CDR2 SQIVND (reference sequence). The CDR3 sequence is 17 residues long. V lost 4 bases and J lost 4, with 19 bases in between. The CDR3 bases are TGTGCCAGTAGTAAGGGTCGACTCTCCGGGGTCACCGGGGAGCTGTTTTTT. Its translation: CASSKGRLSGVTGELFF.

This chain uses TRBV14 with TRBJ1-1, with 8 bases lining up with TRBD1. V trimming: 0 bases; J trimming: 4 bases; junction bases outside the gene matches: 7. CDR3 size: 16 residues. Germline V gene sequence: CDR1 SGHDN, CDR2 FVKESK. The CDR3 region has the DNA TGTGCCAGCAGCCAAGAAGGCAGGGGGCGCTCCACTGAAGCTTTCTTT. Encoded protein: CASSQEGRGRSTEAFF. Full variable domain (outside the CDR3, taken from reference TRBV14 and TRBJ1-1): EAGVTQFPSHSVIEKGQTVTLRCDPISGHDNLYWYRRVMGKEIKFLLHFVKESKQDESGMPNNRFLAERTGGTYSTLKVQPAELEDSGVYFCASSQEGRGRSTEAFFGQGTRLTVV.

J is TRBJ1-1 and V is TRBV10-3, with no clear D. V lost 6 bases, J lost 1 base, and 9 bases lay in between. CDR1 is ENHRY, CDR2 SYGVKD, per germline. The CDR3 covers 13 residues. The CDR3 nucleotides read TGTGCCATCAGATATGCACAGAACACTGAAGCTTTCTTT. Amino acid sequence: CAIRYAQNTEAFF.

The CDR3 spells CATSETGTGAPGELFF. DNA for the CDR3: TGTGCCACCAGTGAAACCGGGACAGGTGCCCCCGGGGAGCTGTTTTTT. V usage is TRBV24-1 and J usage is TRBJ2-2, with 8 positions matching TRBD1. The CDR3 is made up of 16 amino acids. V lost 4 bases and J lost 6; bases outside the gene matches: 9. CDR1 KGHDR and CDR2 SFDVKD come from the germline V gene.

The chain is built from TRBV10-3 and TRBJ1-1, with D perhaps TRBD1 (5 bases). Germline loops: CDR1 ENHRY, CDR2 SYGVKD. The CDR3 sequence is 15 residues long. V was cut by 3 bases and J by 4 bases, with 15 bases left in between. CDR3 bases: TGTGCCATCAGTGATACAACCGGACATCCCACTGAAGCTTTCTTT. It encodes CAISDTTGHPTEAFF.

The chain recombines TRBV2 with TRBJ2-5, with D perhaps matching TRBD1 (8 bases). Germline CDR1 is SNHLY and CDR2 is FYNNEI. This CDR3 is built from 13 residues. The V end was cut by 8 bases, the J end by 2 bases, with 12 bases between. CDR3 in amino acids: CASDRGLQETQYF. The CDR3 coding sequence is TGTGCCAGCGACAGGGGACTACAAGAGACCCAGTACTTC.

This clone came up once. The germline gene is not matched at one end of the junction; a read error may be the cause. V is TRBV19 and J is TRBJ2-1; D remains ambiguous. Germline V gene lookup returns CDR1 LNHDA and CDR2 SQIVND (reference sequence). CDR3 length: 11 amino acids. CDR3 sequence reads: CASSIVNEQFF. The CDR3, as DNA: TGTGCCAGTAGTATTGTCAACGAGCAATTCTTC.

V gene TRBV28 combines with J gene TRBJ1-1, with 11 bases lining up with TRBD1. Losses at the gene ends were 7 bases for V and 11 bases for J; bases not matched to a gene: 9. Germline CDR1 reads MDHEN; CDR2 reads SYDVKM. This CDR3 is built from 13 residues. Written as DNA, the CDR3 is TGTGCCAGCATCCGAGGGGACAGGGGGTCTGCTTTCTTT. Translating gives CASIRGDRGSAFF.

The chain links TRBV6-5 to TRBJ2-7; D possibly corresponds to TRBD1 (6 bases). The germline V gene encodes CDR1 MNHEY and CDR2 SVGAGI. V lost 8 bases and J 4 bases, leaving 15 bases between the germline ends. This CDR3 contains 13 residues. CDR3 amino acids: CASGRQADYEQYF. The CDR3 nucleotides are TGTGCCAGCGGTAGACAGGCGGATTACGAGCAGTACTTC.

This sequence joins TRBV7-8 and TRBJ1-1, with 11 bases lining up with TRBD1. Trimming at V came to 5 bases and at J to 6 bases, leaving 11 bases not matched to a gene. Germline CDR1 SGHVS, CDR2 FQNEAQ. The CDR3 covers 16 residues. CDR3: CASSPGQGAGRAEAFF. CDR3 coding DNA: TGTGCCAGCAGCCCAGGACAGGGGGCAGGTCGAGCTGAAGCTTTCTTT.

This clone was counted a few times. The chain combines TRBV7-8 with TRBJ1-5; 7 positions match TRBD1. Germline-derived CDR1 and CDR2 are SGHVS and FQNEAQ. J gave up 6 bases and V 4 bases, and 6 bases lay outside the gene matches. This CDR3 has 14 residues. DNA for the CDR3: TGTGCCAGCAGCTGGGAGACAGGGAGTCAGCCCCAGCATTTT. Its protein is CASSWETGSQPQHF.

This clone was observed a few times. The limits of the CDR3 on the DNA are not certain, so only TCRdb's listed CDR3 is given. The chain uses TRBV19 and TRBJ1-4; the D call in the table, TRBD1, was not verified against the DNA. The CDR3 length is 15 residues, termini included. Germline V gene sequence: CDR1 LNHDA, CDR2 SQIVND (reference sequence). The CDR3 here is CASSTSGRGSEKLFF.

The chain recombines TRBV7-9 with TRBJ2-7, with a possible D match to TRBD2 (5 bases). The CDR3 totals 13 residues. Trimming left V 3 bases short and J 7 bases short, with 13 bases between. Germline V gene data show CDR1 as SEHNR and CDR2 as FQNEAQ (reference sequence). CDR3 sequence: CASSFDWESEQYF. For the CDR3, the DNA is TGTGCCAGCAGCTTCGACTGGGAGTCAGAGCAGTACTTC. Drawing the rest from reference TRBV7-9 and TRBJ2-7, the complete variable domain is DTGVSQNPRHKITKRGQNVTFRCDPISEHNRLYWYRQTLGQGPEFLTYFQNEAQLEKSRLLSDRFSAERPKGSFSTLEIQRTEQGDSAMYLCASSFDWESEQYFGPGTRLTVT.

The rearrangement links TRBV25-1 to TRBJ2-3, with TRBD2 identical over 14 bases. Germline CDR1 and CDR2: MGHDK and SYGVNS. Trimming at V came to 4 bases and at J to 2 bases, leaving 2 bases not matched to a gene. This CDR3 region has 16 residues. DNA of the CDR3: TGTGCCAGCAGTGGGACTAGCGGGGGGCCCACAGATACGCAGTATTTT. Translated, it gives CASSGTSGGPTDTQYF.

Details on this clone: Other DNA sequences from this sample encode an identical CDR3 as well. This sequence joins TRBV19 and TRBJ2-6; D unclear. The germline gives CDR1 LNHDA, CDR2 SQIVND (reference sequence). The V end was cut by 3 bases, the J end by 0 bases, with 3 bases between. CDR3 length: 14 residues. The CDR3 DNA reads as TGTGCCAGTAGTATTAGCTCTGGGGCCAACGTCCTGACTTTC. Translated, it gives CASSISSGANVLTF.

J is TRBJ1-1 and V is TRBV7-9; no clear D. CDR3 length: 13 amino acids. Trimming pared 4 bases from V and 1 base from J, leaving 7 bases between. CDR1 is SEHNR, CDR2 FQNEAQ, per germline (reference sequence). CDR3 bases: TGTGCCAGCAGCTCTTCCGGGAACACTGAAGCTTTCTTT. Translated: CASSSSGNTEAFF.

The rearrangement links TRBV5-1 to TRBJ2-5; 10 bases are shared with TRBD2. Looked up from germline, CDR1 is SGHRS and CDR2 is YFSETQ. V dropped 5 bases and J dropped 2; count of bases not matched to a gene: 6. CDR3 length equals 15 residues. The CDR3 DNA is TGCGCCAGCAGTTATCGGACTAGCGGACAAGAGACCCAGTACTTC. Its protein product is CASSYRTSGQETQYF. The full variable domain, completed using reference TRBV5-1 and TRBJ2-5, is KAGVTQTPRYLIKTRGQQVTLSCSPISGHRSVSWYQQTPGQGLQFLFEYFSETQRNKGNFPGRFSGRQFSNSRSEMNVSTLELGDSALYLCASSYRTSGQETQYFGPGTRLLVL.

CDR3 coding DNA: TGTGCCAGCAGCCCCTTCGGCGCGGGGGGGGGCGGGGAGCTGTTTTTT. Translation gives CASSPFGAGGGGELFF. The V and J genes are TRBV11-2 and TRBJ2-2; TRBD2 matches 9 bases. The CDR3 is 16 residues long. J was trimmed by 7 bases and V by 5 bases; bases with no gene match: 11. Per the germline V gene, CDR1 is SGHAT and CDR2 is FQNNGV.

The chain couples TRBV7-9 to TRBJ1-2; no clear D gene. Trimming pared 1 base from V and 10 bases from J, leaving 10 bases between. Germline assignment: CDR1 SEHNR and CDR2 FQNEAQ (reference sequence). CDR3 length: 12 residues. The CDR3 DNA sequence: TGTGCCAGCAGCTTAGTCTCTCCGGTCTACACCTTC. Translation: CASSLVSPVYTF.

The chain has TRBV7-3 and TRBJ2-3; 13 nucleotides match TRBD2. Germline values: CDR1 SGHTA, CDR2 FQGTGA. The junction had 10 bases not matched to a gene; V was cut back by 1 base and J by 3 bases. The CDR3 runs 19 residues. CDR3 nucleotide sequence: TGTGCCAGCAGCTTAAAACTAGCGGGAGGGCCAGGGTCGACAGATACGCAGTATTTT. This translates into CASSLKLAGGPGSTDTQYF.